The 14 T cell receptor beta chains reported below all come from one sample, sequenced in a study of T cell responses to AZD1222 COVID-19 vaccine. Clones were read by immunoSEQ multiplex PCR, and TCRdb kept only the in-frame ones, dropping some. The data show about 170,000 clones, over 85% seen once. The sample in question was peripheral blood, obtained on day 0 of AZD1222 vaccination. The receptors were sampled from an adult in good health.

The V gene is TRBV2, the J gene TRBJ2-1, with D perhaps being TRBD1 or TRBD2 (5 bases each). CDR1 and CDR2 from the germline V gene are SNHLY and FYNNEI. Trimming left V 8 bases short and J 4 bases short, with 6 bases between. The CDR3 runs to 11 residues. CDR3 sequence reads: CASGGYNEQFF. Here the CDR3 DNA reads TGTGCCAGCGGGGGTTACAATGAGCAGTTCTTC.

The CDR3 nucleotides are TGCGCCAGCAGCGGGAGCGGGAAAGAGACCCAGTACTTC. Protein: CASSGSGKETQYF. The chain joins TRBV5-1 to TRBJ2-5; 7 bases match TRBD2. CDR3 length equals 13 residues. Trimming at V came to 4 bases and at J to 3 bases, leaving 3 bases not matched to a gene. Germline V gives CDR1 SGHRS, CDR2 YFSETQ.

V gene TRBV2 combines with J gene TRBJ2-7; 7 bases align to TRBD1. V was clipped by 6 bases and J by 3 bases; unmatched bases: 5. The germline V gene has CDR1 SNHLY and CDR2 FYNNEI. The CDR3 runs 13 residues. The CDR3 DNA follows: TGTGCCAGCAGCCGGGACAGCCTCTACGAGCAGTACTTC. Encoded protein: CASSRDSLYEQYF.

This chain joins TRBV30 and TRBJ2-5; D is unclear. Germline V gene data show CDR1 as GTSNPN and CDR2 as SVGIG (reference sequence). CDR3 length: 16 amino acids. V was clipped by 3 bases and J by 2 bases, with 19 bases between them. CDR3 in DNA: TGTGCCTGGAGCCAACGTTTATCTAGTAAACAAGAGACCCAGTACTTC. Encoded protein: CAWSQRLSSKQETQYF.

The CDR3, as DNA: TGTGCCAGCATTCCGGGACAGGGAGGAGGCGGGGAGCTGTTTTTT. Protein sequence: CASIPGQGGGGELFF. V gene TRBV2 combines with J gene TRBJ2-2, with 9 bases aligning to TRBD1. This CDR3 is 15 amino acids long. Germline-derived CDR1 and CDR2 are SNHLY and FYNNEI. With 7 bases clipped from V and 7 bases from J, the junction kept 10 bases outside the gene matches.

The V and J genes are TRBV27 and TRBJ2-1; 12 nucleotides agree with TRBD2. This CDR3 region has 15 residues. From germline, CDR1 is MNHEY and CDR2 SMNVEV (reference sequence). Trimming cost V 5 bases and J 9 bases; bases outside gene matches: 8. This CDR3 is CASSPLTSGSFEQFF. Written as DNA, the CDR3 is TGTGCCAGCAGTCCACTGACTAGCGGGAGCTTTGAGCAGTTCTTC.

This chain connects TRBV27 to TRBJ2-1; D is unclear. This CDR3 is 14 amino acids long. Germline V lookup: CDR1 MNHEY, CDR2 SMNVEV (reference sequence). V was pared by 6 bases and J by 5 bases, with 14 bases between. CDR3 region: CASRGRGPNNEQFF. Here the CDR3 DNA reads TGTGCCAGCAGGGGAAGAGGACCTAACAATGAGCAGTTCTTC.

The V and J genes are TRBV5-4 and TRBJ1-2, with 10 positions matching TRBD1. V shed 4 bases, J shed 9 bases, and the junction held 6 bases outside the gene matches. CDR1 SGHNT and CDR2 YYREEE come from the germline V gene (reference sequence). The CDR3 loop spans 13 amino acids. For the CDR3, the DNA is TGTGCCAGCAGCCGGACAGGGGGAATCAGCTACACCTTC. Translating gives CASSRTGGISYTF.

The chain carries TRBV5-4 and TRBJ2-3; D unresolved. The V gene lost 0 bases and the J gene lost 0 bases, with 17 bases spanning the gap. The CDR3 contains 18 residues. The V gene's germline CDR1 is SGHNT and CDR2 YYREEE (reference sequence). The CDR3 reads CASSLGQLGGSSTDTQYF. The CDR3 DNA is TGTGCCAGCAGCTTGGGCCAGCTTGGCGGATCTAGCACAGATACGCAGTATTTT.

The V gene is TRBV29-1, the J gene TRBJ2-5; D call uncertain. This CDR3 is 13 amino acids long. CDR1 and CDR2 from the germline V gene are SQVTM and ANQGSEA. Trimming took 6 bases from V and 2 from J, leaving 13 bases between them. Here the CDR3 DNA reads TGCAGCGTCAAATCGACCCAACAAGAGACCCAGTACTTC. This encodes CSVKSTQQETQYF.

This clone was counted once. The V gene is TRBV9, the J gene TRBJ1-2; TRBD1 matches 8 bases. This CDR3 spans 16 amino acids. The trim removed 5 bases at V and 3 bases at J, leaving 12 bases unmatched. Germline CDR1 is SGDLS and CDR2 is YYNGEE. The CDR3, as DNA: TGTGCCAGCAGACCCACCGCCGGGACAGGAGACTATGGCTACACCTTC. Its protein product is CASRPTAGTGDYGYTF.

The chain employs TRBV6-6 and TRBJ1-1; perhaps TRBD1 as D (5 bases). The CDR3 has 13 residues. The V end lost 6 bases, the J end lost 4 bases, and 12 bases lay between the germline ends. CDR1 MNHNY and CDR2 SVGAGI come from the germline V gene (reference sequence). The chain's CDR3 is CASRVGGGTEAFF. The CDR3 nucleotides read TGTGCCAGCAGGGTCGGGGGTGGCACTGAAGCTTTCTTT.

The chain uses TRBV27 and TRBJ2-7; D unresolved. This CDR3 is 14 amino acids long. V was cut by 3 bases and J by 0 bases, with 9 bases left in between. CDR1 is MNHEY and CDR2 is SMNVEV in the germline V gene (reference sequence). The CDR3 reads CASSFSARSYEQYF. The DNA for the CDR3 is TGTGCCAGCAGTTTTTCGGCCCGCTCCTACGAGCAGTACTTC.

V usage is TRBV5-8 and J usage is TRBJ1-5; D remains unclear. Trimming took 0 bases from V and 1 from J, leaving 8 bases between them. Germline lookup yields CDR1 SGHTS and CDR2 YDEGEE. CDR3 length: 15 amino acids. CDR3 region: CASSLGQRSNQPQHF. The CDR3 coding sequence is TGTGCCAGCAGCTTGGGCCAGAGAAGCAATCAGCCCCAGCATTTT.